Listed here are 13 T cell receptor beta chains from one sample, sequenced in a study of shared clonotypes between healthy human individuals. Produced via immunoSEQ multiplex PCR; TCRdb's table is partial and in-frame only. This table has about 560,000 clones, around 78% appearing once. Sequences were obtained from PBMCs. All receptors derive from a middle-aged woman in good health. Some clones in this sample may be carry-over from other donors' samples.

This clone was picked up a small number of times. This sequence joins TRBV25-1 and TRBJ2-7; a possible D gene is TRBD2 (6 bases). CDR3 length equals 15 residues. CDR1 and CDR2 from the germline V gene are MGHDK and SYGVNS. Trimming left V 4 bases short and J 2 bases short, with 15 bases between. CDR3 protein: CASSGQRVATYEQYF. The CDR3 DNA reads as TGTGCCAGCAGTGGACAGCGGGTTGCTACCTACGAGCAGTACTTC.

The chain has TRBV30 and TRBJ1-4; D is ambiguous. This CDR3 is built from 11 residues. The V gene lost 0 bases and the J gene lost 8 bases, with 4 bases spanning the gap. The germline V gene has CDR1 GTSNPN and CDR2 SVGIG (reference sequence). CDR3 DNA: TGTGCCTGGAGTGTACACGAAAAACTGTTTTTT. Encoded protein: CAWSVHEKLFF.

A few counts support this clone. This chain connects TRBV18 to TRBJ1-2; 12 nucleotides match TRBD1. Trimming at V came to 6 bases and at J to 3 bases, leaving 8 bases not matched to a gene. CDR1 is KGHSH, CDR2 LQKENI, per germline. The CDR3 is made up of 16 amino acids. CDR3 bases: TGTGCCAGCTCCTCGGGACAGGGGGCATTCGACTATGGCTACACCTTC. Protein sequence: CASSSGQGAFDYGYTF.

This chain's CDR3 is CASKGQGFEKLFF. The CDR3, as DNA: TGTGCCAGCAAGGGACAGGGGTTTGAAAAACTGTTTTTT. This sequence joins TRBV28 and TRBJ1-4; 10 positions agree with TRBD1. With 7 bases clipped from V and 7 bases from J, the junction kept 3 bases outside the gene matches. The CDR3 totals 13 residues. Per the germline V gene, CDR1 is MDHEN and CDR2 is SYDVKM.

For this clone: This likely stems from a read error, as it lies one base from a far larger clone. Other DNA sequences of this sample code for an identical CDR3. The CDR3 DNA reads TGTGCCTGGAGTCGACTAGCGGGGGAGACCCAGTACTTC. This codes for CAWSRLAGETQYF. This chain connects TRBV30 to TRBJ2-5, with TRBD2 identical over 11 bases. Germline CDR1 reads GTSNPN; CDR2 reads SVGIG (reference sequence). The CDR3 contains 13 residues. The ends lost 2 bases at V and 5 bases at J; junction bases unmatched: 1.

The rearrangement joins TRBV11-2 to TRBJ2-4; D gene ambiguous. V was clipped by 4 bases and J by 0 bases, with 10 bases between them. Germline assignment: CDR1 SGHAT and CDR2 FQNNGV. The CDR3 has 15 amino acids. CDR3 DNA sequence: TGTGCCAGCAGCTCATTAAAGCTAGCCAAAAACATTCAGTACTTC. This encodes CASSSLKLAKNIQYF.

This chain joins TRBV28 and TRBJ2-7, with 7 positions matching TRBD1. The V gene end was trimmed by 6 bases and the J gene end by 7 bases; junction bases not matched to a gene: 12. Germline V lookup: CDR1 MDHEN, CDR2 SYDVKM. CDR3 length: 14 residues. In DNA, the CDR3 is TGTGCCAGCAGCCTAGACAGGGCACTTCAAGAGCAGTACTTC. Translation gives CASSLDRALQEQYF.

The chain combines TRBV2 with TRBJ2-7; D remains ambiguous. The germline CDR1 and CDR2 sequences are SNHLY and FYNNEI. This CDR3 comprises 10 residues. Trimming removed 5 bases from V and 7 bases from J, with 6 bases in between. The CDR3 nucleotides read TGTGCCAGCAGTATCTGGGAGCAGTACTTC. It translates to CASSIWEQYF.

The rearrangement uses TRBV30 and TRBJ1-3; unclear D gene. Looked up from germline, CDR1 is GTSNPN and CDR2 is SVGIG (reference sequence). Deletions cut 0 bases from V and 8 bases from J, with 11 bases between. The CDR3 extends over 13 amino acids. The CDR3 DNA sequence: TGTGCCTGGAGTGTCAAGGTTGTGGACACCATATATTTT. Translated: CAWSVKVVDTIYF.

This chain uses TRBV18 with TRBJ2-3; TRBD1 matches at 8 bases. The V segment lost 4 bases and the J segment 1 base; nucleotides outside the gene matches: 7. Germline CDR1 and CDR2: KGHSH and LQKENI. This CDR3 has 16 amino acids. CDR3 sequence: CASSLYGQGGTDTQYF. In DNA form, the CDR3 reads TGTGCCAGCTCACTTTACGGACAGGGAGGCACAGATACGCAGTATTTT. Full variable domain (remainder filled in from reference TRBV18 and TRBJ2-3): NAGVMQNPRHLVRRRGQEARLRCSPMKGHSHVYWYRQLPEEGLKFMVYLQKENIIDESGMPKERFSAEFPKEGPSILRIQQVVRGDSAAYFCASSLYGQGGTDTQYFGPGTRLTVL.

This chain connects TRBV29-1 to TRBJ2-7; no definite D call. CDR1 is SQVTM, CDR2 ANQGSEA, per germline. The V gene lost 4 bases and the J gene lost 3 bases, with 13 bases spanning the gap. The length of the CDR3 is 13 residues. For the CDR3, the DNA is TGCAGCGTTGGGTCCCGTAGGTTCTACGAGCAGTACTTC. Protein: CSVGSRRFYEQYF.

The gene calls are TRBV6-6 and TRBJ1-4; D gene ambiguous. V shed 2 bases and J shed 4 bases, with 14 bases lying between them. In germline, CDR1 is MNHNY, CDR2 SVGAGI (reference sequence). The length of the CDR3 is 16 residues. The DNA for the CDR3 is TGTGCCAGCAGTTACGGTTCGGGTGTGGTTAATGAAAAACTGTTTTTT. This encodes CASSYGSGVVNEKLFF.

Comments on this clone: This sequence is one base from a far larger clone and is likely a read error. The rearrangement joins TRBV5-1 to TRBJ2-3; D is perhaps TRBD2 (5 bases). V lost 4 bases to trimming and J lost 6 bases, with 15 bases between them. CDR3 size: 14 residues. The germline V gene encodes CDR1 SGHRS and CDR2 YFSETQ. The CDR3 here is CASSATSVGDTQYF. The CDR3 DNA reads TGCGCCAGCAGCGCAACTAGTGTCGGGGATACGCAGTATTTT. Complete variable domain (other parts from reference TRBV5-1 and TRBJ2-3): KAGVTQTPRYLIKTRGQQVTLSCSPISGHRSVSWYQQTPGQGLQFLFEYFSETQRNKGNFPGRFSGRQFSNSRSEMNVSTLELGDSALYLCASSATSVGDTQYFGPGTRLTVL.